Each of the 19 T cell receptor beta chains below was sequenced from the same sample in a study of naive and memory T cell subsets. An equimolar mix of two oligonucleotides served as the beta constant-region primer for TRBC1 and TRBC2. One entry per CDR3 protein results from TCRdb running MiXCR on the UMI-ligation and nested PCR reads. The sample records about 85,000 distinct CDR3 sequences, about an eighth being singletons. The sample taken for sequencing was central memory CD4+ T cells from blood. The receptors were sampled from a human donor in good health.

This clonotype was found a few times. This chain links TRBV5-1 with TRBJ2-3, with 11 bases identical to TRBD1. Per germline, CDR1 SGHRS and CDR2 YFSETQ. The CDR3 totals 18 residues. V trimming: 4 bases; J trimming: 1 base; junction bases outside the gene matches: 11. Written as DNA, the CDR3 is TGCGCCAGCAGCCTCATGCCACCGGGACAGGGGGGCACAGATACGCAGTATTTT. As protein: CASSLMPPGQGGTDTQYF. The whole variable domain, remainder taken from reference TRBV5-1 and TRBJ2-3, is KAGVTQTPRYLIKTRGQQVTLSCSPISGHRSVSWYQQTPGQGLQFLFEYFSETQRNKGNFPGRFSGRQFSNSRSEMNVSTLELGDSALYLCASSLMPPGQGGTDTQYFGPGTRLTVL.

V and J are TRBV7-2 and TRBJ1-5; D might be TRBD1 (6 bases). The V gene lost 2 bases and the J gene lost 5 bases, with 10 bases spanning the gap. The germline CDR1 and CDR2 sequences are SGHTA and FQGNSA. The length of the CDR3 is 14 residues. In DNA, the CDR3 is TGTGCCAGCAGCTTATTGGGGGCCGATCAGCCCCAGCATTTT. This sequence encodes CASSLLGADQPQHF.

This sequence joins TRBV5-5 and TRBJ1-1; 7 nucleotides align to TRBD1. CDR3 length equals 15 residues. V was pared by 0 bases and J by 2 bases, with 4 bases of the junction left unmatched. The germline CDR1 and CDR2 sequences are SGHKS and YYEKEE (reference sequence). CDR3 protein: CASSLGTGANTEAFF. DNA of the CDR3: TGTGCCAGCAGCTTGGGGACAGGAGCTAACACTGAAGCTTTCTTT. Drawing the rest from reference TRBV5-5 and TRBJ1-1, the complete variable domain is DAGVTQSPTHLIKTRGQQVTLRCSPISGHKSVSWYQQVLGQGPQFIFQYYEKEERGRGNFPDRFSARQFPNYSSELNVNALLLGDSALYLCASSLGTGANTEAFFGQGTRLTVV.

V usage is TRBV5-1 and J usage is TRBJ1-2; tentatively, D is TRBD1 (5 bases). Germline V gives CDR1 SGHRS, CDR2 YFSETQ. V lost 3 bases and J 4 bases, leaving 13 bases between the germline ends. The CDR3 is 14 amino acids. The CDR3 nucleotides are TGCGCCAGCAGCTATTCGGGGCTCGGCTATGGCTACACCTTC. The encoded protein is CASSYSGLGYGYTF.

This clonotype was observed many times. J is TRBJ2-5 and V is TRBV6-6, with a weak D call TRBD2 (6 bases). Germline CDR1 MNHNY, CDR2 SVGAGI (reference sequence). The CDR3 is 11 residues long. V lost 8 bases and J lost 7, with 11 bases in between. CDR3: CASGEGGTQYF. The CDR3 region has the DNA TGTGCCAGCGGCGAGGGAGGGACCCAGTACTTC.

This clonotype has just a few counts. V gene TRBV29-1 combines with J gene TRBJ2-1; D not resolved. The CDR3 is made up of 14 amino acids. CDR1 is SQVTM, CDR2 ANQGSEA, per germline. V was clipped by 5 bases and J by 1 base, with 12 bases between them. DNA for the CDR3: TGCAGCGTTCAAGTTGGACCTTCCTACAATGAGCAGTTCTTC. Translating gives CSVQVGPSYNEQFF.

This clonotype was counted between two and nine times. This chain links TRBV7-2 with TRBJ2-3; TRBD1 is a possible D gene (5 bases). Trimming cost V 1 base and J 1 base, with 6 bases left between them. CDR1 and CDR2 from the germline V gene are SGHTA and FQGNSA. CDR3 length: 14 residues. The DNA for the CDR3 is TGTGCCAGCAGCTTAGGACAGTGCACAGATACGCAGTATTTT. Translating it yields CASSLGQCTDTQYF.

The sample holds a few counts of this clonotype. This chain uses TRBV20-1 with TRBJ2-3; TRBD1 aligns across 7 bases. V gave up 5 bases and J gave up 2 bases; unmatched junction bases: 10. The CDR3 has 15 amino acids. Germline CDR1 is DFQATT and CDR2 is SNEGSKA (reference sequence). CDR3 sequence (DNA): TGCAGTGCTCTAAAGCAGGGGGTAGCCACAGATACGCAGTATTTT. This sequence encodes CSALKQGVATDTQYF.

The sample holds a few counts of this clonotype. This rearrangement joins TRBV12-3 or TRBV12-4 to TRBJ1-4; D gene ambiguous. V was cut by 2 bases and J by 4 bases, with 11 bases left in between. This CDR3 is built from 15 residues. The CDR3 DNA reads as TGTGCCAGCAGTTTAAATAGCAGATATAATGAAAAACTGTTTTTT. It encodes CASSLNSRYNEKLFF.

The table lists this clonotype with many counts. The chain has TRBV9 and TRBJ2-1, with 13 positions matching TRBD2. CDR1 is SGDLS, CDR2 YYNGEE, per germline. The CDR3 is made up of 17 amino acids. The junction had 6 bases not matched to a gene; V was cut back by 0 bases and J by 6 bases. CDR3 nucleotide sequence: TGTGCCAGCAGCGTAGACATCGGGACTAGCGGGACCAATGAGCAGTTCTTC. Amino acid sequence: CASSVDIGTSGTNEQFF.

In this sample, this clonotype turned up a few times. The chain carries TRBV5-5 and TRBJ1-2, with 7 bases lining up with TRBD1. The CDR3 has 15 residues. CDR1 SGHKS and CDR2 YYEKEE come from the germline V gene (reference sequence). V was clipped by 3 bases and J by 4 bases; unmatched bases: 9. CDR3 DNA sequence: TGTGCCAGCAGCTCGAGTCTGGACAGGACCTATGGCTACACCTTC. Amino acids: CASSSSLDRTYGYTF.

This CDR3 is CASSPPGDSNQPQHF. The CDR3, as DNA: TGTGCCAGCTCACCACCAGGAGATAGCAATCAGCCCCAGCATTTT. This sequence joins TRBV18 and TRBJ1-5; D not certain. Trimming took 0 bases from V and 0 from J, leaving 6 bases between them. This CDR3 has 15 residues. Germline lookup yields CDR1 KGHSH and CDR2 LQKENI. The whole variable domain, remainder taken from reference TRBV18 and TRBJ1-5, is NAGVMQNPRHLVRRRGQEARLRCSPMKGHSHVYWYRQLPEEGLKFMVYLQKENIIDESGMPKERFSAEFPKEGPSILRIQQVVRGDSAAYFCASSPPGDSNQPQHFGDGTRLSIL.

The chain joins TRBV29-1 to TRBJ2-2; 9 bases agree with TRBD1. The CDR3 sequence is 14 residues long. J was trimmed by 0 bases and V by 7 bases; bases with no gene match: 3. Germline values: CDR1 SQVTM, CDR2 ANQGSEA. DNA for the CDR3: TGCAGCGCAGGACAGGGGTCGAACACCGGGGAGCTGTTTTTT. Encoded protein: CSAGQGSNTGELFF.

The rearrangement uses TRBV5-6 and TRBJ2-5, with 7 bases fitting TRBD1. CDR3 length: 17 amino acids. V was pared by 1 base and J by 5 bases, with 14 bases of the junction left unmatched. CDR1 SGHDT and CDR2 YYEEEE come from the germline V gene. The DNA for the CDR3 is TGTGCCAGCAGCTTGTTTTTAGGACAGGCGGCGCTCGAGACCCAGTACTTC. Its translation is CASSLFLGQAALETQYF.

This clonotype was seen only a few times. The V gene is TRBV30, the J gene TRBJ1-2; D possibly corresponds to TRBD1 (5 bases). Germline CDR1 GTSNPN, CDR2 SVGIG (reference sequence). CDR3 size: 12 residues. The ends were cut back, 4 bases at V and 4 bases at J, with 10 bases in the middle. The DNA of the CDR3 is TGTGCCTGGATTCAGGGTGGCTATGGCTACACCTTC. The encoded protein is CAWIQGGYGYTF.

CDR3 sequence (DNA): TGTGCCAGCAGCTACCCTAACAGCAATGAGCAGTTCTTC. It is translated as CASSYPNSNEQFF. V is TRBV6-2 or TRBV6-3 and J is TRBJ2-1; D gene ambiguous. Germline V gene data show CDR1 as MNHEY and CDR2 as SVGEGT. The CDR3 is 13 residues long. V lost 6 bases and J lost 6, with 12 bases in between.

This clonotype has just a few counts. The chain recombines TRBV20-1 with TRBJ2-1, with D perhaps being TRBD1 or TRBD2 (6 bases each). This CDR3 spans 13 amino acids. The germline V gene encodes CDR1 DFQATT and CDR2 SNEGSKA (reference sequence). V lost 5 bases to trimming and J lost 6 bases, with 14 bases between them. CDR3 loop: CSAGQTRSNEQFF. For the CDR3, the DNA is TGCAGTGCTGGACAGACTAGATCCAATGAGCAGTTCTTC.

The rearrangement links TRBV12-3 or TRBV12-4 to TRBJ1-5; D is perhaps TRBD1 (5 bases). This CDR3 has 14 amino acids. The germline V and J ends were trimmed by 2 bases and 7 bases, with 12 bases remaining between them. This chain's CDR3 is CASSLFGAGQPQHF. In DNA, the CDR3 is TGTGCCAGCAGTTTATTTGGGGCAGGGCAGCCCCAGCATTTT.

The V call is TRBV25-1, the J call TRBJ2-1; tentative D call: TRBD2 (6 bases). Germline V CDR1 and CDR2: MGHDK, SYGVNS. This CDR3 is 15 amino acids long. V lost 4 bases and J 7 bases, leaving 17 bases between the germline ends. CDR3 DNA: TGTGCCAGCAGTGGACAGAGGACTATGGGGAATGAGCAGTTCTTC. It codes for CASSGQRTMGNEQFF.